This record covers a single T cell receptor (beta chain). These data originate in a study of blood T cell repertoires in COVID-19. V was clipped by 6 bases and J by 0 bases; unmatched bases: 7. This CDR3 region has 17 residues. The germline CDR1 and CDR2 sequences are SGHVS and FQNEAQ. Sequenced by immunoSEQ multiplex PCR; TCRdb stores in-frame clones only, minus some. The repertoire includes about 90,000 clones, around 90% of them detected once, and less than 3% sits in the top ten. The chain recombines TRBV7-8 with TRBJ1-6; 8 nucleotides match TRBD1. Sequencing input: peripheral blood. The origin of this receptor is a man in his fifties with COVID-19, enrolled during active disease. This chain's CDR3 is CASRRTGFSSYNSPLHF. Here the CDR3 DNA reads TGTGCCAGCAGGAGGACAGGGTTTAGCTCCTATAATTCACCCCTCCACTTT. Complete variable domain (other parts from reference TRBV7-8 and TRBJ1-6): GAGVSQSPRYKVAKRGQDVALRCDPISGHVSLFWYQQALGQGPEFLTYFQNEAQLDKSGLPSDRFFAERPEGSVSTLKIQRTQQEDSAVYLCASRRTGFSSYNSPLHFGNGTRLTVT.